The rows below give T cell receptor beta chains drawn from one sample of a study of T-cell memory formation after mild COVID-19. TCRdb passed the 5' RACE reads through MiXCR, listing each CDR3 protein once. The data contain about 210,000 distinct CDR3 sequences, 10% of them seen just once; the ten biggest clones take up just over 3%. Sequenced sample: PBMCs or a T cell subset sorted from them (not recorded which). All receptors come from a man aged 18-30 years who had mild COVID-19 (a few samples of this study predate the infection). Cell type and time point are not known. Each CDR3 is given with its conserved first and last residue. The D gene is left open where the match is weak. Clone sizes are given selectively: once, few, many, or a class where the clone is expanded.

clone size: NA; D gene: TRBD1; J gene: TRBJ1-2; V gene: TRBV5-1; CDR3 protein: CASSPTGQGVNYGYTF; CDR3 DNA: TGCGCCAGCAGCCCAACCGGACAGGGCGTTAACTATGGCTACACCTTC
clone size: few; D gene: NA; J gene: TRBJ1-4; V gene: TRBV7-9; CDR3 protein: CASSANWERLFF; CDR3 DNA: TGTGCCAGCAGCGCGAACTGGGAACGGCTGTTTTTT
clone size: few; D gene: NA; J gene: TRBJ2-5; V gene: TRBV20-1; CDR3 protein: CSATARRDGGETQYF; CDR3 DNA: TGCAGTGCTACGGCACGTAGGGACGGAGGAGAGACCCAGTACTTC
clone size: few; D gene: NA; J gene: TRBJ2-2; V gene: TRBV7-2; CDR3 protein: CASSLVGLTGELFF; CDR3 DNA: TGTGCCAGCAGCTTAGTAGGACTCACCGGGGAGCTGTTTTTT
clone size: few; D gene: TRBD1; J gene: TRBJ2-7; V gene: TRBV9; CDR3 protein: CASSSNRQGLPIYEQYF; CDR3 DNA: TGTGCCAGCAGCTCGAACCGACAGGGCCTTCCCATCTACGAGCAGTACTTC
clone size: many; D gene: TRBD2; J gene: TRBJ2-3; V gene: TRBV7-2; CDR3 protein: CASSERGSGADTQYF; CDR3 DNA: TGTGCCAGCAGCGAGCGGGGGTCGGGGGCAGATACGCAGTATTTT
clone size: NA; D gene: TRBD1; J gene: TRBJ1-5; V gene: TRBV28; CDR3 protein: CASSPLKQGRNQPQHF; CDR3 DNA: TGTGCCAGCAGCCCCTTGAAACAGGGGCGGAATCAGCCCCAGCATTTT
clone size: NA; D gene: TRBD1; J gene: TRBJ1-5; V gene: TRBV9; CDR3 protein: CASSVGQGDQPQHF; CDR3 DNA: TGTGCCAGCAGCGTAGGACAGGGGGATCAGCCCCAGCATTTT
clone size: many; D gene: TRBD2; J gene: TRBJ2-3; V gene: TRBV6-4; CDR3 protein: CASSEAGGTDTQYF; CDR3 DNA: TGTGCCAGCAGTGAAGCGGGGGGCACAGATACGCAGTATTTT
clone size: NA; D gene: TRBD2; J gene: TRBJ2-3; V gene: TRBV27; CDR3 protein: CASRRDGLAGDPSDTQYF; CDR3 DNA: TGTGCCAGCAGACGAGACGGACTAGCGGGGGATCCATCAGATACGCAGTATTTT
clone size: few; D gene: TRBD2; J gene: TRBJ2-5; V gene: TRBV9; CDR3 protein: CASSASGGPETQYF; CDR3 DNA: TGTGCCAGCAGCGCTAGCGGGGGGCCAGAGACCCAGTACTTC
clone size: few; D gene: NA; J gene: TRBJ1-1; V gene: TRBV27; CDR3 protein: CASSLGQTNTEAFF; CDR3 DNA: TGTGCCAGCAGTTTAGGGCAGACGAACACTGAAGCTTTCTTT
clone size: NA; D gene: NA; J gene: TRBJ2-7; V gene: TRBV11-2; CDR3 protein: CASSLGGSLSYEQYF; CDR3 DNA: TGTGCCAGCAGCTTGGGGGGTTCCCTCTCATACGAGCAGTACTTC
clone size: NA; D gene: NA; J gene: TRBJ2-4; V gene: TRBV4-1; CDR3 protein: CASSLLGVAKNIQYF; CDR3 DNA: TGCGCCAGCAGCCTCCTCGGGGTAGCCAAAAACATTCAGTACTTC